This TCR beta chain was observed in a study of regulatory and conventional T cells in RAG deficiency. General study results and limits: Compared with controls, unique Treg TCR beta sequences dropped roughly 100-fold in Omenn syndrome and CID/AS.

This CDR3 region has 15 residues. Trimming cost V 4 bases and J 7 bases; bases outside gene matches: 9. Germline V lookup: CDR1 SGHDN, CDR2 FVKESK. The sorted conventional CD4+ T cells were CD25-low and CD127-high, with genomic DNA sequenced. On this clone: The antigen remains undetermined.

Generated by immunoSEQ multiplex PCR, the TCRdb table keeps only in-frame clones and is missing some. Of 40,000 to 55,000 clones in the sample, 90% were seen once. A further study also used this sample, focusing on regulatory T cells. That paper adds: The PCR used 52 TRBV and 13 TRBJ primers. Skewed V and J usage and few unique V-J pairs marked patient repertoires, most in Tregs.

This TCR was recovered from a human donor in good health. The V gene is TRBV14, the J gene TRBJ2-7, with 11 bases identical to TRBD2. Sequencing was performed on CD4+ effector T cells sorted from blood. CDR3 residues: CASSPRLAGSGEQYF. The CDR3 coding sequence is TGTGCCAGCAGCCCACGACTAGCGGGGTCAGGGGAGCAGTACTTC. Filled out from reference TRBV14 and TRBJ2-7, the complete variable domain reads EAGVTQFPSHSVIEKGQTVTLRCDPISGHDNLYWYRRVMGKEIKFLLHFVKESKQDESGMPNNRFLAERTGGTYSTLKVQPAELEDSGVYFCASSPRLAGSGEQYFGPGTRLTVT.